What follows are 29 T cell receptor beta chains derived from one specimen sequenced in a study of blood T cell repertoires in COVID-19. TCRdb's copy holds only in-frame clones and misses some; the assay was immunoSEQ multiplex PCR. The data show approximately 150,000 clones, under 80% seen once. The sample was peripheral blood. These receptors were taken from a man aged 55 to 70 with acute or convalescent COVID-19.

This clone has only a few counts. This chain joins TRBV24-1 and TRBJ1-2, with 7 bases aligning to TRBD1. The V and J ends lost 4 bases and 0 bases, in that order; junction bases with no gene match: 1. The V gene's germline CDR1 is KGHDR and CDR2 SFDVKD. This CDR3 region has 14 residues. This chain's CDR3 is CATSEDRTNYGYTF. CDR3 nucleotide sequence: TGTGCCACCAGTGAGGACAGGACTAACTATGGCTACACCTTC.

The chain has TRBV27 and TRBJ1-1, with 10 bases fitting TRBD1. Trimming at V came to 0 bases and at J to 4 bases, leaving 5 bases not matched to a gene. CDR1 and CDR2 (germline): MNHEY, SMNVEV (reference sequence). The CDR3 runs to 16 residues. The DNA of the CDR3 is TGTGCCAGCAGTTTATCCCTGGGACAGGGGAGCACTGAAGCTTTCTTT. This gives the protein CASSLSLGQGSTEAFF.

The chain employs TRBV28 and TRBJ1-1; D unresolved. Germline V gene data show CDR1 as MDHEN and CDR2 as SYDVKM. This CDR3 has 14 amino acids. The V end lost 7 bases, the J end lost 0 bases, and 12 bases lay between the germline ends. In DNA, the CDR3 is TGTGCCAGCACCACGGACGGGATGAACACTGAAGCTTTCTTT. Amino acids: CASTTDGMNTEAFF.

This clone was counted a single time. The chain employs TRBV5-1 and TRBJ2-2; D is unclear. Germline CDR1 reads SGHRS; CDR2 reads YFSETQ. The CDR3 is 16 residues long. V shed 0 bases and J shed 1 base, with 10 bases lying between them. The CDR3 coding sequence is TGCGCCAGCAGCTTGGGCGGCCCCGGGAACACCGGGGAGCTGTTTTTT. This sequence encodes CASSLGGPGNTGELFF.

The chain joins TRBV4-1 to TRBJ2-6; D is possibly TRBD1 (5 bases). Deletions cut 3 bases from V and 0 bases from J, with 9 bases between. The CDR3 is 16 amino acids. Germline CDR1 reads MGHRA; CDR2 reads YSYEKL. The CDR3 region is CASSQITGSGANVLTF. The CDR3 DNA sequence: TGCGCCAGCAGCCAGATAACAGGCTCTGGGGCCAACGTCCTGACTTTC.

As to this clone: Additional DNA sequences in this sample encode the identical CDR3. The J gene is TRBJ2-3, the V gene TRBV28; D gene ambiguous. Trimming shortened V by 2 bases and J by 3 bases, and 3 bases separated the two germline ends. The CDR3 is 12 residues long. In germline, CDR1 is MDHEN, CDR2 SYDVKM. DNA for the CDR3: TGTGCCAGCAGTTTACGGACAGATACGCAGTATTTT. Translation gives CASSLRTDTQYF.

This sequence joins TRBV28 and TRBJ2-5; TRBD2 might be the D (6 bases). Trimming left V 7 bases short and J 0 bases short, with 9 bases between. CDR1 and CDR2 (germline): MDHEN, SYDVKM. The length of the CDR3 is 13 residues. The CDR3 DNA follows: TGTGCCAGCAACGGCGGGAACCAAGAGACCCAGTACTTC. Translated, it gives CASNGGNQETQYF.

V usage is TRBV24-1 and J usage is TRBJ2-5; 8 nucleotides line up with TRBD1. This CDR3 region has 13 residues. Trimming removed 4 bases from V and 5 bases from J; junction bases left unmatched: 2. Germline V CDR1 and CDR2: KGHDR, SFDVKD. CDR3 protein: CATSDRGRETQYF. CDR3 sequence (DNA): TGTGCCACCAGTGACAGGGGGCGGGAGACCCAGTACTTC.

This chain connects TRBV6-5 to TRBJ2-7, with D tentatively TRBD2 (5 bases). Germline V gives CDR1 MNHEY, CDR2 SVGAGI. Trimming removed 0 bases from V and 3 bases from J, with 12 bases in between. The CDR3 is 15 amino acids. The CDR3 DNA is TGTGCCAGCAGTTACTCTCTGCCCGGGATCTACGAGCAGTACTTC. Translation: CASSYSLPGIYEQYF.

This chain joins TRBV7-9 and TRBJ2-5; 7 bases are a match to TRBD2. Germline CDR1 is SEHNR and CDR2 is FQNEAQ (reference sequence). Trimming removed 8 bases from V and 5 bases from J; junction bases left unmatched: 11. The CDR3 loop spans 14 amino acids. The CDR3 DNA sequence: TGTGCCAGCGAGAGCGGGATGGCAGGGGAGACCCAGTACTTC. The encoded protein is CASESGMAGETQYF. The full variable domain, its missing parts supplied by reference TRBV7-9 and TRBJ2-5, is DTGVSQNPRHKITKRGQNVTFRCDPISEHNRLYWYRQTLGQGPEFLTYFQNEAQLEKSRLLSDRFSAERPKGSFSTLEIQRTEQGDSAMYLCASESGMAGETQYFGPGTRLLVL.

This chain connects TRBV28 to TRBJ2-3, with D tentatively TRBD1 (6 bases). V lost 5 bases and J 5 bases, leaving 17 bases between the germline ends. CDR1 is MDHEN and CDR2 is SYDVKM in the germline V gene. The CDR3 is 15 residues long. The CDR3 loop is CASSRVQTGKDTQYF. The CDR3 nucleotides read TGTGCCAGCAGTAGGGTGCAAACAGGGAAAGATACGCAGTATTTT.

The V gene is TRBV5-1, the J gene TRBJ2-3, with D tentatively TRBD2 (5 bases). CDR3 length: 15 residues. Trimming took 0 bases from V and 5 from J, leaving 13 bases between them. CDR1 is SGHRS and CDR2 is YFSETQ in the germline V gene. The CDR3 reads CASSLGETAGDTQYF. The CDR3, as DNA: TGCGCCAGCAGCTTGGGGGAAACGGCGGGAGATACGCAGTATTTT.

V usage is TRBV5-4 and J usage is TRBJ2-3; tentatively, D is TRBD1 (6 bases). CDR3 length equals 15 residues. V was cut by 0 bases and J by 6 bases, with 14 bases left in between. From germline, CDR1 is SGHNT and CDR2 YYREEE (reference sequence). The CDR3 protein is CASSLAGGQGDTQYF. The CDR3 bases are TGTGCCAGCAGCTTGGCGGGCGGGCAGGGGGATACGCAGTATTTT.

The chain uses TRBV30 and TRBJ2-7; 14 bases fit TRBD2. The germline CDR1 and CDR2 sequences are GTSNPN and SVGIG (reference sequence). This CDR3 region has 15 residues. J lost 5 bases, V lost 2 bases, and 5 bases had no gene match. The DNA of the CDR3 is TGTGCCTGGAGTTCCAAGGGACTAGCGGGAGACGAGCAGTACTTC. Translated, it gives CAWSSKGLAGDEQYF.

The chain joins TRBV21-1 to TRBJ1-2; the table assigns TRBD1, which was not confirmed against the DNA. TRBV21-1 is shown as a pseudogene. CDR3 length: 16 amino acids. The DNA for the CDR3 is TGTGCCAGCAGCAAAGGGGGACAGGGGATAGGTAATGGCTACACCTTC. Translation: CASSKGGQGIGNGYTF.

V usage is TRBV30 and J usage is TRBJ2-5, with TRBD2 identical over 9 bases. The length of the CDR3 is 14 residues. Germline trimming cut 2 bases from V and 7 bases from J; bases unmatched to any gene: 8. Germline lookup yields CDR1 GTSNPN and CDR2 SVGIG (reference sequence). As DNA, the CDR3 is TGTGCCTGGAGTCCCACTAGCGGGTGGGGGACCCAGTACTTC. Translation: CAWSPTSGWGTQYF.

This chain connects TRBV11-3 to TRBJ1-5; D is unresolved. Trimming took 3 bases from V and 4 from J, leaving 7 bases between them. Germline V gives CDR1 SGHNT, CDR2 YENEEA. This CDR3 has 13 residues. The DNA for the CDR3 is TGTGCCAGCAGCTTTGGCCCGAATCAGCCCCAGCATTTT. Its translation: CASSFGPNQPQHF.

The rearrangement links TRBV5-6 to TRBJ2-3; TRBD2 might be the D (7 bases). CDR3 length: 16 residues. With 0 bases removed from V and 2 bases from J, the gap between germline ends came to 13 bases. The germline CDR1 and CDR2 sequences are SGHDT and YYEEEE. CDR3 in DNA: TGTGCCAGCAGCTTGGCCGCGGGGGCGCCCACAGATACGCAGTATTTT. It specifies CASSLAAGAPTDTQYF.

The gene calls are TRBV7-2 and TRBJ1-5; tentative D call: TRBD1 (5 bases). V shed 0 bases and J shed 3 bases, with 15 bases lying between them. This CDR3 has 17 amino acids. Germline V gene sequence: CDR1 SGHTA, CDR2 FQGNSA. The CDR3 bases are TGTGCCAGCAGCTTAGCGGGATCGGGGGAGGACAATCAGCCCCAGCATTTT. Amino acids: CASSLAGSGEDNQPQHF.

The rearrangement joins TRBV19 to TRBJ1-2; no firm D call. Germline CDR1 and CDR2: LNHDA and SQIVND (reference sequence). V was clipped by 4 bases and J by 5 bases, with 8 bases between them. This CDR3 is 12 amino acids long. CDR3 nucleotides: TGTGCCAGTAGTACTTACAGATATGGCTACACCTTC. It encodes CASSTYRYGYTF.

The chain employs TRBV4-1 and TRBJ1-6, with a possible D match to TRBD1 (6 bases). The length of the CDR3 is 17 residues. The ends were cut back, 0 bases at V and 3 bases at J, with 12 bases in the middle. CDR1 MGHRA and CDR2 YSYEKL come from the germline V gene. In DNA, the CDR3 is TGCGCCAGCAGCCAAGAGGGGGGGCGCAGCTATAATTCACCCCTCCACTTT. Encoded protein: CASSQEGGRSYNSPLHF.

J is TRBJ2-1 and V is TRBV5-8; 8 bases line up with TRBD2. The CDR3 loop spans 16 amino acids. Trimming removed 2 bases from V and 6 bases from J; junction bases left unmatched: 10. In germline, CDR1 is SGHTS, CDR2 YDEGEE. Written as DNA, the CDR3 is TGTGCCAGCAGCTTAAGAACTAGACTAGCGCCCAATGAGCAGTTCTTC. It specifies CASSLRTRLAPNEQFF.

The rearrangement links TRBV28 to TRBJ1-2; 7 bases are a match to TRBD1. Germline-derived CDR1 and CDR2 are MDHEN and SYDVKM. The V gene end was trimmed by 2 bases and the J gene end by 10 bases; junction bases not matched to a gene: 19. CDR3 size: 17 residues. The DNA of the CDR3 is TGTGCCAGCAGTTTAGGGGCGACAGGGTTTGGGGACCTGGCCTACACCTTC. It yields the protein CASSLGATGFGDLAYTF.

This rearrangement joins TRBV28 to TRBJ1-2, with 10 nucleotides matching TRBD1. This CDR3 has 22 amino acids. Germline loops: CDR1 MDHEN, CDR2 SYDVKM. V shed 5 bases, J shed 9 bases, and the junction held 33 bases outside the gene matches. The CDR3: CASSPGTGVFPLVGTGVYSYTF. In DNA, the CDR3 is TGTGCCAGCAGTCCCGGGACAGGGGTATTCCCACTCGTGGGGACAGGGGTCTACAGCTACACCTTC.

The V gene is TRBV18, the J gene TRBJ1-4; 7 bases match TRBD1. The junction had 6 bases not matched to a gene; V was cut back by 5 bases and J by 6 bases. Germline CDR1 is KGHSH and CDR2 is LQKENI. The CDR3 totals 14 residues. In DNA form, the CDR3 reads TGTGCCAGCTCAGAGGGGACAGTGGATGAAAAACTGTTTTTT. Its translation is CASSEGTVDEKLFF.

The chain joins TRBV4-1 to TRBJ2-1; 9 bases are shared with TRBD2. This CDR3 comprises 16 residues. CDR1 is MGHRA and CDR2 is YSYEKL in the germline V gene. Trimming at V came to 0 bases and at J to 4 bases, leaving 4 bases not matched to a gene. The DNA of the CDR3 is TGCGCCAGCAGCCAAGATAGGACTAGCGAGTACAATGAGCAGTTCTTC. This encodes CASSQDRTSEYNEQFF.

J is TRBJ2-2 and V is TRBV11-2, with TRBD1 matching over 9 bases. The CDR3 contains 16 residues. V dropped 5 bases and J dropped 3; count of bases not matched to a gene: 7. The V gene's germline CDR1 is SGHAT and CDR2 FQNNGV. CDR3 nucleotides: TGTGCCAGCAGCCACAACAGGGGGCGCCACACCGGGGAGCTGTTTTTT. Amino acid sequence: CASSHNRGRHTGELFF.

In nucleotides, the CDR3 is TGTGCCAGCACCAAAAGGGGGCGCGTGTATGAGCAGTTCTTC. Translated, it gives CASTKRGRVYEQFF. V gene TRBV6-8 combines with J gene TRBJ2-1, with 7 bases aligning to TRBD1. This CDR3 is 14 amino acids long. Germline V lookup: CDR1 MNHGY, CDR2 SAAAGT. The ends lost 7 bases at V and 8 bases at J; junction bases unmatched: 11.

This chain uses TRBV7-2 with TRBJ2-7, with 9 bases aligning to TRBD2. Germline values: CDR1 SGHTA, CDR2 FQGNSA. Trimming took 0 bases from V and 4 from J; bases not matched to a gene: 4. The length of the CDR3 is 15 residues. CDR3 nucleotide sequence: TGTGCCAGCAGCTTAGCAGAGGGACTAGCTTACGAGCAGTACTTC. Translated, it gives CASSLAEGLAYEQYF.